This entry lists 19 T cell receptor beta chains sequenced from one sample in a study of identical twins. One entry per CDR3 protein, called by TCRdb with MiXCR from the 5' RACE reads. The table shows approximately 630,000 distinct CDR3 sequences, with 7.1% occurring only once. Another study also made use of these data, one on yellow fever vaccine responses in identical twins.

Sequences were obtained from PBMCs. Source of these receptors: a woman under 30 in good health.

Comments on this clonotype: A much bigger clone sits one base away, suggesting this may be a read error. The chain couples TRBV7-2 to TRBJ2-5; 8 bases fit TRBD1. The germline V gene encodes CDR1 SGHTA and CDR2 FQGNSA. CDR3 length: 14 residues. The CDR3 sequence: CASSYATGVETEYF. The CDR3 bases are TGTGCCAGCAGCTATGCGACAGGGGTCGAGACCGAGTACTTC.

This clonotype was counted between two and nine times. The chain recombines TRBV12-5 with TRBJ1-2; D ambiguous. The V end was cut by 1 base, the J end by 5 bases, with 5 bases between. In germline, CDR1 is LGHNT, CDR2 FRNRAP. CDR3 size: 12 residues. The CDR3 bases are TGTGCTAGTGGTTTGGACGGTTATGGCTACACCTTC. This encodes CASGLDGYGYTF.

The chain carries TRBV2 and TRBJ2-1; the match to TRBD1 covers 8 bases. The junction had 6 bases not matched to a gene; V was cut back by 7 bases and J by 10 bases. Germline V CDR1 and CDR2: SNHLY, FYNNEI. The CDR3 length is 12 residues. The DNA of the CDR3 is TGTGCCAGCACTCAGGGGGCGAAAGAGCAGTTCTTC. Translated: CASTQGAKEQFF. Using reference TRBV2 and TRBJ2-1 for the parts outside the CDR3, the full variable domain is EPEVTQTPSHQVTQMGQEVILRCVPISNHLYFYWYRQILGQKVEFLVSFYNNEISEKSEIFDDQFSVERPDGSNFTLKIRSTKLEDSAMYFCASTQGAKEQFFGPGTRLTVL.

CDR3 sequence reads: CASSPWRALSSGDTDTQYF. CDR3 sequence (DNA): TGTGCCAGCAGCCCCTGGCGGGCCCTCTCTAGCGGGGACACAGATACGCAGTATTTT. This chain joins TRBV13 and TRBJ2-3; 9 bases agree with TRBD2. V was pared by 5 bases and J by 2 bases, with 17 bases of the junction left unmatched. This CDR3 region has 19 residues. Germline assignment: CDR1 PRHDT and CDR2 FYEKMQ (reference sequence).

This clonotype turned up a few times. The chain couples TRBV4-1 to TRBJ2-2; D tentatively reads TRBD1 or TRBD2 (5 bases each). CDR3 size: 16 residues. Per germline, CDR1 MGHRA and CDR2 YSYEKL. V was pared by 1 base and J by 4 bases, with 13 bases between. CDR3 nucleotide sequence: TGCGCCAGCAGCCAAGTTATGGGACCTGCCACCGGGGAGCTGTTTTTT. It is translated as CASSQVMGPATGELFF.

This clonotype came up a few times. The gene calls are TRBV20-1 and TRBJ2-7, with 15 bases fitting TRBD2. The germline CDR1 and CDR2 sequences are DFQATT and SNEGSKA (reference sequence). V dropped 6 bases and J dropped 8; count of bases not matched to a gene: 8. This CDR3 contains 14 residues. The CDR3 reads CSAIRTSGRAQQYF. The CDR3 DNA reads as TGCAGTGCAATCCGGACTAGCGGGAGGGCCCAGCAGTACTTC.

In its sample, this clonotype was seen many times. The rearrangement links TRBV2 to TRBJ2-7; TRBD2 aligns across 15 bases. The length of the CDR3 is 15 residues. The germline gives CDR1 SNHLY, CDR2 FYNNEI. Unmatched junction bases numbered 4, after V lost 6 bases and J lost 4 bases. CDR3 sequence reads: CASSGGLAGGYEQYF. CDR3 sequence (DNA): TGTGCCAGCAGCGGTGGACTAGCGGGAGGGTACGAGCAGTACTTC.

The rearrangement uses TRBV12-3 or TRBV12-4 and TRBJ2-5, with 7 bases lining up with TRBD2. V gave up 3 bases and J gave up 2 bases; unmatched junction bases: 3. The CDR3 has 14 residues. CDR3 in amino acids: CASSLRTRQETQYF. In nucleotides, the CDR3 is TGTGCCAGCAGTTTGAGGACTAGACAAGAGACCCAGTACTTC.

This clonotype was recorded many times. CDR3 DNA sequence: TGCAGTGCTAGAGATCTCGTGGCTTACGGCTACACCTTC. Translating gives CSARDLVAYGYTF. The V call is TRBV20-1, the J call TRBJ1-2; no clear D. The CDR3 contains 13 residues. The germline V gene encodes CDR1 DFQATT and CDR2 SNEGSKA (reference sequence). V was shortened by 0 bases and J by 8 bases, with 13 bases between the two germline ends.

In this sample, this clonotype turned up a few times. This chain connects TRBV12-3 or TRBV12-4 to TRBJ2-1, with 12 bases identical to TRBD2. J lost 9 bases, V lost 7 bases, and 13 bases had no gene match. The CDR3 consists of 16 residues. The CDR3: CASTLSLAGGPGEQFF. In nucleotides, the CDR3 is TGTGCCAGCACCCTGTCGCTAGCGGGGGGGCCCGGTGAGCAGTTCTTC.

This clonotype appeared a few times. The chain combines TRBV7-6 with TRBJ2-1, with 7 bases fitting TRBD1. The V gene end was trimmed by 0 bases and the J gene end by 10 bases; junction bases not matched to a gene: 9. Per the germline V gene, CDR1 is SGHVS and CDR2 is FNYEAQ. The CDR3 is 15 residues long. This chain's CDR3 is CASSLAFQGEIEQFF. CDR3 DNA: TGTGCCAGCAGCTTAGCCTTTCAGGGGGAAATAGAGCAGTTCTTC.

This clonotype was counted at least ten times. The CDR3, as DNA: TGCGCCAGCAGCTTGGGCCAGGCCACCGGGGAGCTGTTTTTT. Translating it yields CASSLGQATGELFF. V gene TRBV5-1 combines with J gene TRBJ2-2; D remains unclear. The CDR3 covers 14 residues. Deletions cut 0 bases from V and 4 bases from J, with 7 bases between. CDR1 and CDR2 from the germline V gene are SGHRS and YFSETQ.

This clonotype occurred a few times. CDR3 region: CSARGVSSDYEQYF. CDR3 sequence (DNA): TGCAGTGCTAGAGGGGTCTCTTCGGACTACGAGCAGTACTTC. J is TRBJ2-7 and V is TRBV20-1; D is unclear. Trimming stripped 1 base from V and 3 bases from J, with 13 bases between. Germline CDR1 is DFQATT and CDR2 is SNEGSKA (reference sequence). This CDR3 spans 14 amino acids.

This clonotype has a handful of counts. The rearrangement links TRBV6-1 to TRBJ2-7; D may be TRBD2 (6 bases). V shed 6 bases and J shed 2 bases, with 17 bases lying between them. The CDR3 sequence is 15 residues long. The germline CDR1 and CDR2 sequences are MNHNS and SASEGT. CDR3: CASRPGGSGAYEQYF. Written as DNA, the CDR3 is TGTGCCAGCAGACCCGGTGGTAGCGGAGCCTACGAGCAGTACTTC.

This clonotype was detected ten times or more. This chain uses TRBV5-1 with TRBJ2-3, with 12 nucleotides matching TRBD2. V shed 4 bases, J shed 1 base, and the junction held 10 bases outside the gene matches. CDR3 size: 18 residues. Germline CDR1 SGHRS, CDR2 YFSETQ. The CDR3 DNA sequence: TGCGCCAGCAGCCCGGGACTAGCGGGTCCCCATGGCACAGATACGCAGTATTTT. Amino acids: CASSPGLAGPHGTDTQYF.

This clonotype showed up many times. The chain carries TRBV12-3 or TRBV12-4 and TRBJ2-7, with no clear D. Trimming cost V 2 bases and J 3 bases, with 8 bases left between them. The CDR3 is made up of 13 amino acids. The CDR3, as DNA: TGTGCCAGCAGTTTAAGCCAACGCTACGAGCAGTACTTC. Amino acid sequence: CASSLSQRYEQYF.

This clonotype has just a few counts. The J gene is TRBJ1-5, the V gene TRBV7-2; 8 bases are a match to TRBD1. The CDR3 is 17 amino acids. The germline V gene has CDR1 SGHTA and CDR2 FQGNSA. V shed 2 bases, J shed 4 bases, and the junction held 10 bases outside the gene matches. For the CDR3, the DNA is TGTGCCAGCAGCTTAAGGGGGGGACAGGCCGGAAATCAGCCCCAGCATTTT. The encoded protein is CASSLRGGQAGNQPQHF.

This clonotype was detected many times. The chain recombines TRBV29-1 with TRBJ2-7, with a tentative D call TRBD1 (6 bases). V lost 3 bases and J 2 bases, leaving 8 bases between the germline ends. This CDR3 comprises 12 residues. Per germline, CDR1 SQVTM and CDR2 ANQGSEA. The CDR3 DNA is TGCAGCGTTGAGACAGGAACCTACGAGCAGTACTTC. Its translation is CSVETGTYEQYF.

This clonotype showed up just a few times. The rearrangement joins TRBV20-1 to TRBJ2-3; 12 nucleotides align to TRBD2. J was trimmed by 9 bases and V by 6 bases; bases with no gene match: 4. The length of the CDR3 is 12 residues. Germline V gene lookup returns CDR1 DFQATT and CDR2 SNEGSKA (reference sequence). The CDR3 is CSARTSGVTQYF. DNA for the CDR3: TGCAGTGCGCGGACTAGCGGGGTAACGCAGTATTTT.